This TCR beta chain was retrieved from a study of blood T cell repertoires in COVID-19. Study background: The origin of the acute and convalescent COVID-19 samples was the United States, Italy and Spain. From T cells, B-cell-depleted T cells, or PBMCs came the material, which was cDNA or gDNA.

Per the authors' pipeline: Estimation of nucleated cell counts was performed using reference gene primer amplification. Sequencing used immunoSEQ multiplex PCR; TCRdb keeps in-frame clones, though not all of them. From that table come the V and J calls and clone size; the DNA was used to work out D and trimming. The sample shows around 95,000 clones, approximately 81% of them seen only once. The CDR3 totals 12 residues. V was shortened by 5 bases and J by 5 bases, with 9 bases between the two germline ends. The germline V gene encodes CDR1 MNHEY and CDR2 SVGAGI. J is TRBJ1-2 and V is TRBV6-5; D uncertain. The sequenced material came from peripheral blood. This clonotype was obtained from a woman of 80 years or more with acute or convalescent COVID-19. CDR3 sequence reads: CASSPSAYGYTF. CDR3 coding DNA: TGTGCCAGCAGTCCCTCAGCGTATGGCTACACCTTC.